This TCR beta chain appears in the sequencing data of a study of a mutant IDH1 vaccine in newly diagnosed glioma. The time point is: baseline, week 1 (first vaccination visit). Stated treatment: pre-vaccination baseline after standard-of-care therapy. V lost 0 bases and J lost 5, with 13 bases in between. Germline V CDR1 and CDR2: LGHNA, YSLEER. CDR3 size: 15 residues. Generated by immunoSEQ multiplex PCR, the TCRdb table keeps only in-frame clones and is missing some. The sample records roughly 35,000 clones, 80% to 90% being singletons. The chain couples TRBV4-3 to TRBJ1-1; no firm D call. The sequencing here drew on PBMCs, taken from a glioma patient treated with radiotherapy, temozolomide or both. The receptor comes from a woman in her 40s with glioma. CDR3 loop: CASSQDTAQATEAFF. The DNA for the CDR3 is TGCGCCAGCAGCCAAGATACGGCCCAAGCAACTGAAGCTTTCTTT.